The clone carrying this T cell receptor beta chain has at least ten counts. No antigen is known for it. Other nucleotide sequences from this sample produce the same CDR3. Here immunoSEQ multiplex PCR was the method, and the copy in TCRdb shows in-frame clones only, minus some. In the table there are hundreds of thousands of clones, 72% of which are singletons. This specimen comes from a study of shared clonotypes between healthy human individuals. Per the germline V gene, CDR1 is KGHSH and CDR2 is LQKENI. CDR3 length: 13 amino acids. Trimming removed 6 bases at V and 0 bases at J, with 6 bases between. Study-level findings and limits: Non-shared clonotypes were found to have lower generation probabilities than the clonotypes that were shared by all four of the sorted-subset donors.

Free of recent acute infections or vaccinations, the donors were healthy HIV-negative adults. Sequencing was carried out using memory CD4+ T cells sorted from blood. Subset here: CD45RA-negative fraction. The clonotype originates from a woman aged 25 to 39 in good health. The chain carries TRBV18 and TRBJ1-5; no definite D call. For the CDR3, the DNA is TGTGCCAGCTCCTCTTATAGCAATCAGCCCCAGCATTTT. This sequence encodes CASSSYSNQPQHF.